One and the same sample provided the 21 T cell receptor beta chains below, sequenced in a study of T cells in localized non-small cell lung cancer (dated by TCRdb to about 2020). The library was produced with the immunoSEQ multiplex PCR assay. TCRdb stores this immuneACCESS table with in-frame sequences only. Part of the clones is absent; in the studies checked, under half of the shortfall reflects unresolved V genes, and no reason is known for the rest. This sample comprises approximately 1,500 clones, roughly 35% of them detected only once. The ten largest account for approximately 12% of the sample. The specimen was lung tumor tissue, collected before any cancer treatment. The source is a male donor aged 60 or over with stage III squamous cell lung carcinoma.

The genes are TRBV6-7 and TRBJ1-2; 7 nucleotides align to TRBD1. TRBV6-7 is known as an ORF, though its function is uncertain. This CDR3 contains 14 residues. The V gene end was trimmed by 0 bases and the J gene end by 10 bases; junction bases not matched to a gene: 8. CDR3 in amino acids: CASSYSRDRQLYTF. In DNA form, the CDR3 reads TGTGCCAGCAGTTACTCTCGGGACAGACAACTCTACACCTTC.

The rearrangement links TRBV28 to TRBJ2-1; D uncertain. CDR3 length equals 16 residues. V was trimmed by 7 bases and J by 0 bases, leaving 16 bases between them. CDR1 and CDR2 from the germline V gene are MDHEN and SYDVKM. CDR3 DNA: TGTGCCAGCACTGGTCTGACGAAGAGCTCCTACAATGAGCAGTTCTTC. Protein product: CASTGLTKSSYNEQFF. Together with reference TRBV28 and TRBJ2-1, the CDR3 gives the full variable domain: DVKVTQSSRYLVKRTGEKVFLECVQDMDHENMFWYRQDPGLGLRLIYFSYDVKMKEKGDIPEGYSVSREKKERFSLILESASTNQTSMYLCASTGLTKSSYNEQFFGPGTRLTVL.

The chain recombines TRBV6-8 with TRBJ2-7; D perhaps matches TRBD1 (5 bases). Trimming removed 2 bases from V and 3 bases from J, with 5 bases in between. Germline V lookup: CDR1 MNHGY, CDR2 SAAAGT. This CDR3 spans 12 amino acids. This chain's CDR3 is CASSYDSYEQYF. CDR3 in DNA: TGTGCCAGCAGTTACGACAGCTACGAGCAGTACTTC.

This clone occurred once. The V and J genes are TRBV19 and TRBJ1-2, with 7 bases matching TRBD1. Germline V CDR1 and CDR2: LNHDA, SQIVND (reference sequence). Unmatched junction bases numbered 13, after V lost 2 bases and J lost 4 bases. The CDR3 is 17 amino acids. In nucleotides, the CDR3 is TGTGCCAGTAGTATAAAGACAGGGCCTGGCGGCGCCTATGGCTACACCTTC. Residues: CASSIKTGPGGAYGYTF.

V usage is TRBV10-3 and J usage is TRBJ1-5; D is unclear. The CDR3 consists of 13 residues. Germline-derived CDR1 and CDR2 are ENHRY and SYGVKD. V was pared by 2 bases and J by 1 base, with 3 bases between. The CDR3 sequence: CAISERSNQPQHF. The CDR3 DNA reads TGTGCCATCAGTGAGCGGAGCAATCAGCCCCAGCATTTT.

This chain joins TRBV19 and TRBJ2-1; 8 bases are a match to TRBD2. J was trimmed by 10 bases and V by 5 bases; bases with no gene match: 7. This CDR3 is built from 13 residues. CDR1 and CDR2 (germline): LNHDA, SQIVND (reference sequence). For the CDR3, the DNA is TGTGCCAGTAGTGCCCGGACTAGCAGGGAGCAGTTCTTC. Protein: CASSARTSREQFF.

The chain couples TRBV25-1 to TRBJ1-5; unclear D gene. The CDR3 runs 12 residues. The V and J ends lost 4 bases and 7 bases respectively, with 8 bases between them. The germline gives CDR1 MGHDK, CDR2 SYGVNS. The chain's CDR3 is CASSVGRQPQHF. DNA of the CDR3: TGTGCCAGCAGTGTAGGTCGACAGCCCCAGCATTTT.

By proportion, this clone is medium-sized. The chain uses TRBV6-7 and TRBJ1-1; 12 bases align to TRBD1. TRBV6-7 is an ORF, and what it does is uncertain. The junction had 4 bases not matched to a gene; V was cut back by 2 bases and J by 0 bases. This CDR3 contains 17 residues. The CDR3 nucleotides are TGTGCCAGCAGTTACCCGGGACAGGGGGCCATGAACACTGAAGCTTTCTTT. Translation: CASSYPGQGAMNTEAFF.

The J gene is TRBJ1-5, the V gene TRBV19, with no clear D. The germline V gene has CDR1 LNHDA and CDR2 SQIVND (reference sequence). The germline V and J ends were trimmed by 1 base and 3 bases, with 10 bases remaining between them. CDR3 length: 15 amino acids. The CDR3 spells CASSIGQIANQPQHF. DNA of the CDR3: TGTGCCAGTAGTATAGGGCAGATCGCCAATCAGCCCCAGCATTTT.

This chain links TRBV5-1 with TRBJ1-2, with 9 bases identical to TRBD1. CDR1 and CDR2 from the germline V gene are SGHRS and YFSETQ. V dropped 0 bases and J dropped 2; count of bases not matched to a gene: 2. The CDR3 has 15 residues. CDR3 bases: TGCGCCAGCAGCTTGGGGACAGGGGAGAACTATGGCTACACCTTC. Its translation is CASSLGTGENYGYTF.

The J gene is TRBJ1-6, the V gene TRBV25-1; TRBD1 aligns across 10 bases. The CDR3 covers 15 residues. The J segment lost 6 bases and the V segment lost 1 base, leaving 0 bases of the junction unmatched. In germline, CDR1 is MGHDK, CDR2 SYGVNS. The CDR3, as DNA: TGTGCCAGCAGTGAATGGACAGGGGGTAATTCACCCCTCCACTTT. Protein: CASSEWTGGNSPLHF. The complete variable domain, with remaining parts taken from reference TRBV25-1 and TRBJ1-6, reads EADIYQTPRYLVIGTGKKITLECSQTMGHDKMYWYQQDPGMELHLIHYSYGVNSTEKGDLSSESTVSRIRTEHFPLTLESARPSHTSQYLCASSEWTGGNSPLHFGNGTRLTVT.

The chain couples TRBV11-3 to TRBJ2-5, with 13 positions matching TRBD2. Trimming cost V 5 bases and J 8 bases; bases outside gene matches: 5. The CDR3 has 14 amino acids. The germline CDR1 and CDR2 sequences are SGHNT and YENEEA. The CDR3 DNA reads TGTGCCAGCAGCCCAGGGACTAGCGGGGTTACCCAGTACTTC. Translated: CASSPGTSGVTQYF.

This clone was seen more than once but under ten times. The chain couples TRBV9 to TRBJ2-7; D may be TRBD1 or TRBD2 (7 bases each). This CDR3 has 14 residues. The germline CDR1 and CDR2 sequences are SGDLS and YYNGEE. Trimming cost V 6 bases and J 4 bases, with 17 bases left between them. CDR3 sequence: CASTGGQPPYEQYV. The CDR3 bases are TGTGCCAGCACGGGGGGACAGCCTCCATACGAGCAGTACGTC.

In its sample, this clone was seen a few times. The chain is built from TRBV9 and TRBJ2-1, with 10 bases that match TRBD2. Germline CDR1 SGDLS, CDR2 YYNGEE. CDR3 length equals 14 residues. V shed 4 bases, J shed 7 bases, and the junction held 5 bases outside the gene matches. The CDR3 sequence is CASSTSGMGNEQFF. The CDR3 DNA is TGTGCCAGCAGCACTAGCGGGATGGGGAATGAGCAGTTCTTC.

This clone was observed a handful of times. The chain couples TRBV30 to TRBJ2-1, with D perhaps matching TRBD1 or TRBD2 (6 bases each). Between the trimmed V and J ends, which lost 2 bases and 3 bases, there was a span of 11 bases. This CDR3 is 14 amino acids long. The germline CDR1 and CDR2 sequences are GTSNPN and SVGIG (reference sequence). For the CDR3, the DNA is TGTGCCTGGAGTAGGGGGGAAGGCTACAATGAGCAGTTCTTC. Its protein is CAWSRGEGYNEQFF.

The chain joins TRBV19 to TRBJ1-5; D not certain. V was trimmed by 5 bases and J by 1 base, leaving 3 bases between them. CDR3 length: 12 residues. Germline V CDR1 and CDR2: LNHDA, SQIVND (reference sequence). CDR3 protein: CASSGSNQPQHF. CDR3 bases: TGTGCCAGTAGTGGCAGCAATCAGCCCCAGCATTTT.

This chain joins TRBV29-1 and TRBJ1-1, with a possible D match to TRBD1 (5 bases). V was shortened by 6 bases and J by 3 bases, with 14 bases between the two germline ends. Germline CDR1 SQVTM, CDR2 ANQGSEA. The length of the CDR3 is 13 residues. The CDR3 coding sequence is TGCAGCGTGACAGCAGCAGGGCACACTGAAGCTTTCTTT. It codes for CSVTAAGHTEAFF.

J is TRBJ1-1 and V is TRBV12-5; 8 bases are shared with TRBD1. The CDR3 spans 13 residues. CDR1 is LGHNT and CDR2 is FRNRAP in the germline V gene. The V and J ends lost 7 bases and 3 bases, in that order; junction bases with no gene match: 4. In nucleotides, the CDR3 is TGTGCTAGTGTCCTGGACAGGGACACTGAAGCTTTCTTT. Its protein is CASVLDRDTEAFF.

This chain joins TRBV6-8 and TRBJ2-1; maybe TRBD1 (6 bases). Germline V gene sequence: CDR1 MNHGY, CDR2 SAAAGT. The V gene lost 11 bases and the J gene lost 6 bases, with 14 bases spanning the gap. The CDR3 is made up of 12 amino acids. The CDR3 bases are TGTGCCGTTGGAGTCAGGGGCAATGAGCAGTTCTTC. Translated, it gives CAVGVRGNEQFF.

A single count supports this clone. The CDR3 DNA is TGTGCCAGCTCAAGACAGGGGACTCAAGAGACCCAGTACTTC. Encoded protein: CASSRQGTQETQYF. The rearrangement links TRBV18 to TRBJ2-5, with 8 bases matching TRBD1. Germline CDR1 and CDR2: KGHSH and LQKENI. The junction had 4 bases not matched to a gene; V was cut back by 5 bases and J by 2 bases. The CDR3 spans 14 residues.

This clone was observed a few times. The chain employs TRBV10-3 and TRBJ1-5; TRBD1 might be the D (5 bases). The germline CDR1 and CDR2 sequences are ENHRY and SYGVKD. Trimming cost V 2 bases and J 5 bases, with 7 bases left between them. The CDR3 has 13 amino acids. CDR3 sequence (DNA): TGTGCCATCAGTGAGGGCAGGGATCAGCCCCAGCATTTT. Its protein is CAISEGRDQPQHF.